The clone carrying this T cell receptor (beta chain) was recorded a few times. Its antigen remains unidentified. V was cut by 3 bases and J by 5 bases, with 14 bases left in between. CDR3 length: 16 amino acids. The V gene's germline CDR1 is MGHRA and CDR2 YSYEKL. The study assayed approximately 100,000 TCR templates per sample. TCRdb keeps only in-frame clones here, not all; method: immunoSEQ multiplex PCR. Of 70,000 to 100,000 clones detected, 95% to 97% appear once; the ten largest clones hold 0.025% to 0.035%. This entry belongs to a study of siplizumab effects on memory and regulatory T cells. Whole-study findings and limits: The apparent diversity of naive T cells exceeded that of memory cells, and naive T cells seemed to make a major contribution to the alloresponse. With siplizumab, mappable alloreactive CD4+ clones averaged 68.8% Treg-derived, versus 25% to 30% in controls. Researchers could not give a naive or memory phenotype to roughly 75-95% of proliferating CD4+ or CD8+ clones.

Material: naive CD4+ T cells sorted from blood. The V and J genes are TRBV4-1 and TRBJ1-6; D possibly corresponds to TRBD1 (6 bases). This sequence was found in a human donor in good health. CDR3 sequence (DNA): TGCGCCAGCAGCCACCGAACGGGACAAGATAATTCACCCCTCCACTTT. As protein: CASSHRTGQDNSPLHF.